What follows are 18 T cell receptor beta chains derived from one specimen sequenced in a study of blood T cell repertoires in COVID-19. Profiled with immunoSEQ multiplex PCR; TCRdb holds only in-frame clones, not every one. The table has roughly 410,000 clones, around 87% seen once. The source material was peripheral blood. These receptors were taken from a woman aged 55-70 years with COVID-19, enrolled during active disease.

This clone was detected only once. The rearrangement joins TRBV28 to TRBJ1-1; 8 nucleotides match TRBD1. Germline loops: CDR1 MDHEN, CDR2 SYDVKM. The CDR3 is 14 residues long. Germline trimming cut 5 bases from V and 4 bases from J; bases unmatched to any gene: 6. The CDR3 bases are TGTGCCAGCAGTCGGACAGGGTTTGGCACTGAAGCTTTCTTT. Translation gives CASSRTGFGTEAFF.

This chain uses TRBV2 with TRBJ1-2, with TRBD1 matching 11 bases. In germline, CDR1 is SNHLY, CDR2 FYNNEI. Germline trimming cut 1 base from V and 7 bases from J; bases unmatched to any gene: 5. The length of the CDR3 is 15 residues. The CDR3, as DNA: TGTGCCAGCAGTGAAGGAGGACAGGGGGCGTTTGGCTACACCTTC. This translates into CASSEGGQGAFGYTF.

The rearrangement uses TRBV18 and TRBJ2-5, with TRBD2 matching 8 bases. V lost 1 base to trimming and J lost 5 bases; unmatched junction nucleotides: 15. The germline gives CDR1 KGHSH, CDR2 LQKENI. The CDR3 loop spans 18 amino acids. The CDR3 region has the DNA TGTGCCAGCTCACCACGGCGGGACTTAGCGGGACCGCGGGAGACCCAGTACTTC. Translating gives CASSPRRDLAGPRETQYF. Together with reference TRBV18 and TRBJ2-5, the CDR3 gives the full variable domain: NAGVMQNPRHLVRRRGQEARLRCSPMKGHSHVYWYRQLPEEGLKFMVYLQKENIIDESGMPKERFSAEFPKEGPSILRIQQVVRGDSAAYFCASSPRRDLAGPRETQYFGPGTRLLVL.

The chain is built from TRBV27 and TRBJ1-6; D might be TRBD1 (5 bases). Trimming stripped 1 base from V and 14 bases from J, with 21 bases between. The CDR3 runs to 16 residues. Germline V gene sequence: CDR1 MNHEY, CDR2 SMNVEV (reference sequence). CDR3 loop: CASSLYGPGGGGTLHF. The CDR3 region has the DNA TGTGCCAGCAGTTTATATGGGCCGGGGGGAGGAGGAACCCTCCACTTT.

This chain uses TRBV7-6 with TRBJ2-1, with 7 bases matching TRBD2. This CDR3 is built from 14 residues. The germline V gene encodes CDR1 SGHVS and CDR2 FNYEAQ. Unmatched junction bases numbered 3, after V lost 1 base and J lost 6 bases. The CDR3 coding sequence is TGTGCCAGCAGCTTAGGTGGGGGGGGCAATGAGCAGTTCTTC. Translated, it gives CASSLGGGGNEQFF.

On this clone: The sample holds other DNA sequences that translate to the same CDR3. This sequence joins TRBV12-3 or TRBV12-4 and TRBJ1-1; no definite D call. Trimming left V 3 bases short and J 5 bases short, with 4 bases between. The CDR3 has 11 amino acids. CDR3 amino acids: CASSFGTEAFF. The CDR3 DNA is TGTGCCAGCAGTTTCGGGACTGAAGCTTTCTTT.

This chain connects TRBV5-1 to TRBJ2-5; 15 nucleotides line up with TRBD2. CDR3 size: 18 residues. The trim removed 4 bases at V and 5 bases at J, leaving 12 bases unmatched. In germline, CDR1 is SGHRS, CDR2 YFSETQ. This chain's CDR3 is CASSPGRTSGGARETQYF. For the CDR3, the DNA is TGCGCCAGCAGCCCCGGGAGGACTAGCGGGGGGGCCCGCGAGACCCAGTACTTC.

The CDR3 region is CASSRLAGDTDTQYF. The CDR3 nucleotides read TGTGCCAGCTCACGACTAGCGGGGGACACAGATACGCAGTATTTT. The chain links TRBV18 to TRBJ2-3, with TRBD2 matching over 12 bases. With 4 bases clipped from V and 2 bases from J, the junction kept 1 base outside the gene matches. Germline loops: CDR1 KGHSH, CDR2 LQKENI. The CDR3 runs 15 residues.

On this clone: An end of the junction does not agree with germline; a read error may underlie this. The chain employs TRBV5-1 and TRBJ1-6; 7 bases align to TRBD1. The CDR3 has 10 amino acids. Germline CDR1 SGHRS, CDR2 YFSETQ. The CDR3 region has the DNA TGCGCCAGCCAGGGTCAGGGGGGCCTCTTT. Its translation is CASQGQGGLF.

Only one count was recorded for this clone. The J gene is TRBJ2-3, the V gene TRBV9, with 9 positions matching TRBD2. CDR3 length equals 15 residues. Germline values: CDR1 SGDLS, CDR2 YYNGEE. V shed 0 bases and J 4 bases; nucleotides not matched to a gene: 3. CDR3 amino acids: CASSVEGLAADTQYF. CDR3 sequence (DNA): TGTGCCAGCAGCGTAGAGGGACTAGCAGCAGATACGCAGTATTTT.

The V gene is TRBV18, the J gene TRBJ2-7; maybe TRBD1 (6 bases). The germline V gene encodes CDR1 KGHSH and CDR2 LQKENI. The V end lost 3 bases, the J end lost 3 bases, and 15 bases lay between the germline ends. The CDR3 extends over 15 amino acids. In nucleotides, the CDR3 is TGTGCCAGCTCACCCGCGGTACAGGGTTACTACGAGCAGTACTTC. Translation gives CASSPAVQGYYEQYF. The complete variable domain, with remaining parts taken from reference TRBV18 and TRBJ2-7, reads NAGVMQNPRHLVRRRGQEARLRCSPMKGHSHVYWYRQLPEEGLKFMVYLQKENIIDESGMPKERFSAEFPKEGPSILRIQQVVRGDSAAYFCASSPAVQGYYEQYFGPGTRLTVT.

The genes are TRBV6-5 and TRBJ1-4; D is unresolved. CDR1 and CDR2 from the germline V gene are MNHEY and SVGAGI. V was clipped by 2 bases and J by 3 bases, with 7 bases between them. This CDR3 spans 14 amino acids. The CDR3 nucleotides read TGTGCCAGCAGTTACAGGGAGCCTAATGAAAAACTGTTTTTT. Amino acid sequence: CASSYREPNEKLFF.

CDR3 sequence reads: CASGLVPPGNYGYTF. The CDR3 nucleotides are TGTGCTAGTGGTTTGGTCCCCCCAGGGAACTATGGCTACACCTTC. This chain connects TRBV12-5 to TRBJ1-2; D is perhaps TRBD1 (5 bases). The germline CDR1 and CDR2 sequences are LGHNT and FRNRAP. Trimming left V 0 bases short and J 2 bases short, with 10 bases between. The CDR3 has 15 residues.

In DNA, the CDR3 is TGTGCCAGCAGAAACCCCAGGGGGAACACTGAAGCTTTCTTT. It is translated as CASRNPRGNTEAFF. The J gene is TRBJ1-1, the V gene TRBV6-5; D is perhaps TRBD1 (6 bases). CDR1 and CDR2 from the germline V gene are MNHEY and SVGAGI. Deletions cut 6 bases from V and 1 base from J, with 12 bases between. This CDR3 has 14 residues.

The rearrangement links TRBV6-5 to TRBJ2-7, with D maybe TRBD2 (7 bases). The germline V gene encodes CDR1 MNHEY and CDR2 SVGAGI. Trimming took off 2 bases at V and 6 bases at J, with 11 bases between the two ends. There are 13 residues in the CDR3. The CDR3 is CASSYGGAGEQYF. The CDR3 nucleotides are TGTGCCAGCAGTTACGGGGGGGCCGGCGAGCAGTACTTC.

The rearrangement uses TRBV6-5 and TRBJ1-6, with 7 bases identical to TRBD1. The CDR3 has 14 residues. Germline trimming cut 6 bases from V and 6 bases from J; bases unmatched to any gene: 5. CDR1 MNHEY and CDR2 SVGAGI come from the germline V gene. In DNA form, the CDR3 reads TGTGCCAGCAGCCGGGACAGTTCTAATTCACCCCTCCACTTT. The encoded protein is CASSRDSSNSPLHF.

CDR3 DNA sequence: TGCGCCAGCAGCCCAACCGACAGGGGGCGGACGGGCGAGCAGTACTTC. Translated, it gives CASSPTDRGRTGEQYF. The genes are TRBV5-1 and TRBJ2-7, with 10 bases aligning to TRBD1. The CDR3 has 16 amino acids. Trimming removed 4 bases from V and 6 bases from J; junction bases left unmatched: 13. Per germline, CDR1 SGHRS and CDR2 YFSETQ.

V gene TRBV3-1 (or the pseudogene TRBV3-2) combines with J gene TRBJ2-7, with 14 bases that match TRBD2. After removal of 4 bases from V and 5 bases from J, the junction contained 1 base not matched to a gene. Germline CDR1 reads LGHDT; CDR2 reads YNNKEL (reference sequence). The CDR3 consists of 14 residues. In nucleotides, the CDR3 is TGTGCCAGCAGCCCGGGACTAGCGGGGGACGAGCAGTACTTC. This encodes CASSPGLAGDEQYF.